These 25 T cell receptor beta chains were all obtained from the same sample, sequenced in a study of blood T cell repertoires in COVID-19. TCRdb's copy holds only in-frame clones and misses some; the assay was immunoSEQ multiplex PCR. The sample lists around 250,000 clones, roughly 88% occurring once. Sequenced: PBMCs or T cells enriched from blood (not recorded which). The receptor set was obtained from a woman between 50 and 59 years old who had recovered from COVID-19.

This chain uses TRBV2 with TRBJ1-2; no definite D call. The CDR3 loop spans 14 amino acids. V was trimmed by 6 bases and J by 8 bases, leaving 19 bases between them. The germline V gene has CDR1 SNHLY and CDR2 FYNNEI. The CDR3 coding sequence is TGTGCCAGCAGGACCGGTACCACCGGGAGGGGCTACACCTTC. This translates into CASRTGTTGRGYTF.

The gene calls are TRBV2 and TRBJ2-2; D gene ambiguous. This CDR3 region has 14 residues. Germline CDR1 is SNHLY and CDR2 is FYNNEI. Trimming pared 7 bases from V and 2 bases from J, leaving 11 bases between. CDR3 sequence (DNA): TGTGCCAGCATCAGGCTACGAAACACCGGGGAGCTGTTTTTT. Its translation: CASIRLRNTGELFF.

The chain recombines TRBV27 with TRBJ2-7, with 12 bases matching TRBD2. The CDR3 totals 15 residues. CDR1 and CDR2 (germline): MNHEY, SMNVEV (reference sequence). V lost 4 bases to trimming and J lost 4 bases; unmatched junction nucleotides: 5. CDR3 in DNA: TGTGCCAGCAGTTCTCGACTAGCGGGAGAATACGAGCAGTACTTC. Residues: CASSSRLAGEYEQYF.

V is TRBV11-2 and J is TRBJ2-3; TRBD2 agrees at 11 bases. Trimming removed 4 bases from V and 5 bases from J; junction bases left unmatched: 5. Germline-derived CDR1 and CDR2 are SGHAT and FQNNGV. CDR3 length: 15 residues. CDR3 bases: TGTGCCAGCAGCTCGGGGCTAGCGGGGGGAGATACGCAGTATTTT. Its protein product is CASSSGLAGGDTQYF.

The gene calls are TRBV4-3 and TRBJ1-1, with TRBD1 identical over 9 bases. The CDR3 consists of 17 residues. Germline lookup yields CDR1 LGHNA and CDR2 YSLEER. V lost 0 bases to trimming and J lost 5 bases; unmatched junction nucleotides: 10. The chain's CDR3 is CASSQDLGQGFQTEAFF. Written as DNA, the CDR3 is TGCGCCAGCAGCCAAGATCTGGGACAGGGATTTCAAACTGAAGCTTTCTTT.

In DNA form, the CDR3 reads TGTGCCAGCAGCCAAGATAGGAACAGGGGGCGCTCTCTCACAGATACGCAGTATTTT. Amino acid sequence: CASSQDRNRGRSLTDTQYF. The rearrangement uses TRBV3-1 (or the pseudogene TRBV3-2) and TRBJ2-3; the match to TRBD1 covers 9 bases. CDR1 is LGHDT, CDR2 YNNKEL, per germline (reference sequence). The CDR3 totals 19 residues. Unmatched junction bases numbered 12, after V lost 0 bases and J lost 2 bases.

This chain's CDR3 is CASSFTGGSQPQHF. CDR3 sequence (DNA): TGTGCCAGCAGTTTTACAGGGGGCAGTCAGCCCCAGCATTTT. The chain recombines TRBV27 with TRBJ1-5, with TRBD1 identical over 9 bases. The CDR3 has 14 amino acids. V shed 3 bases and J 6 bases; nucleotides not matched to a gene: 3. In germline, CDR1 is MNHEY, CDR2 SMNVEV (reference sequence).

The chain couples TRBV24-1 to TRBJ1-5, with D tentatively TRBD1 (5 bases). CDR1 KGHDR and CDR2 SFDVKD come from the germline V gene. V lost 4 bases, J lost 5 bases, and 14 bases lay in between. The CDR3 spans 15 residues. The DNA for the CDR3 is TGTGCCACCAGTGACTCCGACAGACCCTATCAGCCCCAGCATTTT. This encodes CATSDSDRPYQPQHF.

With regard to this clone: One end of the junction varies from germline; a read error may be responsible. This chain links TRBV7-3 with TRBJ1-1, with 9 bases fitting TRBD1. The germline CDR1 and CDR2 sequences are SGHTA and FQGTGA. CDR3 size: 13 residues. The CDR3 DNA reads as TGCGCCAGCAGCTTGGACAGGGGCGCTGAAGCTTTCTTT. Translation gives CASSLDRGAEAFF.

The chain combines TRBV18 with TRBJ2-7, with TRBD1 matching over 9 bases. The CDR3 extends over 16 amino acids. V shed 3 bases and J 2 bases; nucleotides not matched to a gene: 8. Germline CDR1 and CDR2: KGHSH and LQKENI. CDR3 sequence reads: CASSPPDRGETYEQYF. In DNA form, the CDR3 reads TGTGCCAGCTCACCCCCCGACAGGGGGGAGACCTACGAGCAGTACTTC.

The genes are TRBV28 and TRBJ1-4, with a possible D match to TRBD1 (6 bases). Germline loops: CDR1 MDHEN, CDR2 SYDVKM. The length of the CDR3 is 15 residues. V was shortened by 4 bases and J by 4 bases, with 13 bases between the two germline ends. The CDR3 nucleotides read TGTGCCAGCAGTTCACCGGGACAAATTAATGAAAAACTGTTTTTT. It translates to CASSSPGQINEKLFF. Combining the CDR3 with reference TRBV28 and TRBJ1-4 gives the whole variable domain DVKVTQSSRYLVKRTGEKVFLECVQDMDHENMFWYRQDPGLGLRLIYFSYDVKMKEKGDIPEGYSVSREKKERFSLILESASTNQTSMYLCASSSPGQINEKLFFGSGTQLSVL.

The chain has TRBV10-3 and TRBJ1-1; D call uncertain. This CDR3 comprises 15 residues. Deletions cut 11 bases from V and 0 bases from J, with 19 bases between. From germline, CDR1 is ENHRY and CDR2 SYGVKD. The CDR3 DNA reads TGTGCCTCTAAAAACGACATTACCCTGAACACTGAAGCTTTCTTT. Amino acids: CASKNDITLNTEAFF.

On this clone: One junction end disagrees with the germline gene, perhaps due to a read error. The V call is TRBV7-7, the J call TRBJ2-5; 8 nucleotides match TRBD2. The CDR3 is 15 residues long. CDR1 and CDR2 from the germline V gene are SSHAT and FNYEAQ (reference sequence). The CDR3 coding sequence is TGTGCTAGCAGCTTAGCGGGGCGTCACAGCCAGACCCAGTACTTC. Translation gives CASSLAGRHSQTQYF.

The chain has TRBV9 and TRBJ2-3; D is possibly TRBD1 (5 bases). This CDR3 comprises 13 residues. V was pared by 5 bases and J by 5 bases, with 12 bases between. In germline, CDR1 is SGDLS, CDR2 YYNGEE. The CDR3, as DNA: TGTGCCAGCAGTCGGACCACAGGAGATACGCAGTATTTT. Its translation: CASSRTTGDTQYF. Full variable domain (remainder filled in from reference TRBV9 and TRBJ2-3): DSGVTQTPKHLITATGQRVTLRCSPRSGDLSVYWYQQSLDQGLQFLIQYYNGEERAKGNILERFSAQQFPDLHSELNLSSLELGDSALYFCASSRTTGDTQYFGPGTRLTVL.

V gene TRBV5-6 combines with J gene TRBJ1-5; D perhaps matches TRBD1 (5 bases). Germline lookup yields CDR1 SGHDT and CDR2 YYEEEE. Trimming removed 1 base from V and 2 bases from J, with 19 bases in between. This CDR3 comprises 18 residues. CDR3 sequence reads: CASSLPSMAGTGNQPQHF. The CDR3 DNA is TGTGCCAGCAGCTTGCCCTCGATGGCGGGGACTGGCAATCAGCCCCAGCATTTT.

The rearrangement links TRBV5-5 to TRBJ2-7; TRBD1 agrees at 10 bases. This CDR3 comprises 15 residues. Germline loops: CDR1 SGHKS, CDR2 YYEKEE (reference sequence). V was pared by 6 bases and J by 3 bases, with 9 bases of the junction left unmatched. In DNA form, the CDR3 reads TGTGCCAGCACCCCTGTCGGGACAGGGGACTACGAGCAGTACTTC. Amino acid sequence: CASTPVGTGDYEQYF.

The chain carries TRBV7-8 and TRBJ2-3; D remains ambiguous. CDR1 SGHVS and CDR2 FQNEAQ come from the germline V gene. The CDR3 has 17 residues. The germline V and J ends were trimmed by 5 bases and 0 bases, with 18 bases remaining between them. This chain's CDR3 is CASSPNVADSSTDTQYF. DNA of the CDR3: TGTGCCAGCAGCCCGAACGTGGCGGATTCTAGCACAGATACGCAGTATTTT.

The chain employs TRBV7-2 and TRBJ2-2; TRBD2 might be the D (6 bases). The CDR3 consists of 16 residues. Between the trimmed V and J ends, which lost 4 bases and 7 bases, there was a span of 19 bases. From germline, CDR1 is SGHTA and CDR2 FQGNSA. The CDR3: CASSSSRDANFGELFF. CDR3 in DNA: TGTGCCAGCAGCTCCTCGCGGGACGCCAATTTCGGGGAGCTGTTTTTT.

The chain links TRBV5-1 to TRBJ2-3, with TRBD2 matching over 11 bases. This CDR3 comprises 16 residues. V shed 7 bases and J 2 bases; nucleotides not matched to a gene: 9. Germline CDR1 and CDR2: SGHRS and YFSETQ. The chain's CDR3 is CASSGLAGGNTDTQYF. The CDR3 DNA sequence: TGCGCCAGCTCCGGGCTAGCGGGAGGTAACACAGATACGCAGTATTTT.

In this sample, this clone turned up many times. The chain joins TRBV10-3 to TRBJ1-6, with D perhaps matching TRBD1 (5 bases). The germline gives CDR1 ENHRY, CDR2 SYGVKD. V lost 6 bases and J lost 7, with 16 bases in between. The CDR3 loop spans 15 amino acids. In DNA, the CDR3 is TGTGCCATCAGGGGGGGGACGGCTTGGAATTCACCCCTCCACTTT. Translating gives CAIRGGTAWNSPLHF.

This clone has just a few counts. V and J are TRBV7-3 and TRBJ2-2, with 7 bases matching TRBD1. Germline V CDR1 and CDR2: SGHTA, FQGTGA. The length of the CDR3 is 15 residues. V shed 2 bases, J shed 1 base, and the junction held 1 base outside the gene matches. CDR3 region: CASSLGDRNTGELFF. As DNA, the CDR3 is TGTGCCAGCAGCTTAGGGGACAGGAACACCGGGGAGCTGTTTTTT. The entire variable domain, with the rest obtained from reference TRBV7-3 and TRBJ2-2, is as follows: GAGVSQTPSNKVTEKGKYVELRCDPISGHTALYWYRQSLGQGPEFLIYFQGTGAADDSGLPNDRFFAVRPEGSVSTLKIQRTERGDSAVYLCASSLGDRNTGELFFGEGSRLTVL.

This chain joins TRBV10-3 and TRBJ1-1; 8 bases fit TRBD1. CDR3 length: 13 residues. V was clipped by 7 bases and J by 0 bases; unmatched bases: 1. Germline V gene sequence: CDR1 ENHRY, CDR2 SYGVKD. The CDR3 nucleotides read TGTGCCATCAAGGACAGGGTGAACACTGAAGCTTTCTTT. Its translation: CAIKDRVNTEAFF.

The chain carries TRBV15 and TRBJ2-4, with 8 bases aligning to TRBD1. Germline V gives CDR1 LNHNV, CDR2 YYDKDF (reference sequence). The CDR3 loop spans 13 amino acids. Trimming took 6 bases from V and 8 from J; bases not matched to a gene: 6. The CDR3 DNA sequence: TGTGCCACCAGGCATGACAGGGGAGACATTCAGTACTTC. This codes for CATRHDRGDIQYF.

The chain joins TRBV7-8 to TRBJ1-5, with D possibly being TRBD1 (6 bases). Germline CDR1 reads SGHVS; CDR2 reads FQNEAQ. V lost 4 bases and J 3 bases, leaving 13 bases between the germline ends. This CDR3 region has 15 residues. The CDR3 sequence: CASSSSDRPNQPQHF. CDR3 bases: TGTGCCAGCAGCTCCTCTGACAGGCCCAATCAGCCCCAGCATTTT.

This chain joins TRBV9 and TRBJ2-1; possible D gene TRBD2, 6 bases. The CDR3 sequence is 16 residues long. Germline V gene sequence: CDR1 SGDLS, CDR2 YYNGEE. The V gene lost 4 bases and the J gene lost 8 bases, with 22 bases spanning the gap. The CDR3 coding sequence is TGTGCCAGCAGCAAAAGGGGAGGCAGCTTTAACGATGAGCAGTTCTTC. It translates to CASSKRGGSFNDEQFF.